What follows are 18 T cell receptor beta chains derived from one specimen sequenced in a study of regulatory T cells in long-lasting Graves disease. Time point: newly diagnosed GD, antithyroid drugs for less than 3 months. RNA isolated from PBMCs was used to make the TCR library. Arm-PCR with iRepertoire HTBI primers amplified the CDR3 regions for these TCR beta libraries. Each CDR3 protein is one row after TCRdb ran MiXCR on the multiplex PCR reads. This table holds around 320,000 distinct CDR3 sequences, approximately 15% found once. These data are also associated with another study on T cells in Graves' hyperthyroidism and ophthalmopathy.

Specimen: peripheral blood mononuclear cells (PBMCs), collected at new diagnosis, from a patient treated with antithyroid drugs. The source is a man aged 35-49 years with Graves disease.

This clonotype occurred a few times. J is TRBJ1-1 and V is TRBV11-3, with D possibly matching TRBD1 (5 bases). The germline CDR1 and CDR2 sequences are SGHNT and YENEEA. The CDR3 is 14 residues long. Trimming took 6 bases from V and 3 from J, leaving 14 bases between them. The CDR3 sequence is CASRHGGRDTEAFF. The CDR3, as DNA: TGTGCCAGCAGGCACGGGGGTAGGGACACTGAAGCTTTCTTT.

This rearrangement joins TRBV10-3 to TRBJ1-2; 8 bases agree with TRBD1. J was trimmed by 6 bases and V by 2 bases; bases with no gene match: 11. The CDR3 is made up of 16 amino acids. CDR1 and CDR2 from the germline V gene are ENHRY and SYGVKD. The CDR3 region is CAISEQGTGRLDGYTF. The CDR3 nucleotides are TGTGCCATCAGTGAGCAGGGGACAGGAAGGTTGGATGGCTACACCTTC.

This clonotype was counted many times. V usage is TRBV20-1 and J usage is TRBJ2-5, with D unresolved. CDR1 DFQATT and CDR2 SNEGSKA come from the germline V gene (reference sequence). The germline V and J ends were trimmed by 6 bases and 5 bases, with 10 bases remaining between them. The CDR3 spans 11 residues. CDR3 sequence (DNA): TGCAGTGCCTGGCGTTGGGAGACCCAGTACTTC. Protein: CSAWRWETQYF.

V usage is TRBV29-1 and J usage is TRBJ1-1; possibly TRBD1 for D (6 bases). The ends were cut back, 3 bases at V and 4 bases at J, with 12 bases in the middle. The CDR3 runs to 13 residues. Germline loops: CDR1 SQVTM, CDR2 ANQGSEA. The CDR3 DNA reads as TGCAGCGTTGACCACAGGGTATCCACTGAAGCTTTCTTT. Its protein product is CSVDHRVSTEAFF.

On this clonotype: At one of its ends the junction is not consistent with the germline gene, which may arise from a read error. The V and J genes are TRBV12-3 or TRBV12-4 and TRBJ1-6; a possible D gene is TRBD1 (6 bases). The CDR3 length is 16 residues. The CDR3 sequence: CASSPRWGQGDAPPHF. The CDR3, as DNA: TGTGCCAGCAGTCCTCGTTGGGGACAAGGGGACGCACCCCCCCACTTT.

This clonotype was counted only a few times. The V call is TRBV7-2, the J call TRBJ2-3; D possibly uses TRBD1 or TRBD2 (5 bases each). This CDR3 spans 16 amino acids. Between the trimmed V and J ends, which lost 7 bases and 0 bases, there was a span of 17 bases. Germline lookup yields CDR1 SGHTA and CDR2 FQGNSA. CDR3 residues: CASKLRAGASTDTQYF. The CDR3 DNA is TGTGCCAGCAAGCTAAGGGCCGGGGCGAGCACAGATACGCAGTATTTT.

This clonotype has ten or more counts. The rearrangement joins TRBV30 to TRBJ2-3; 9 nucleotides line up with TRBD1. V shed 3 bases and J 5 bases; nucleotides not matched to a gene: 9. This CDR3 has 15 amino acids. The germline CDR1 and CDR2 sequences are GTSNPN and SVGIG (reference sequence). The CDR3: CAWSPGTGTGDTQYF. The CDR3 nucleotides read TGTGCCTGGAGCCCCGGGACAGGGACCGGAGATACGCAGTATTTT.

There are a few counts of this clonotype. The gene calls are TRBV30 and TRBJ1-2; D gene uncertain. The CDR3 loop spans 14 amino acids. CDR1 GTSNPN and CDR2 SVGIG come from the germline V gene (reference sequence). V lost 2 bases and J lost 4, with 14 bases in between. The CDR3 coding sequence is TGTGCCTGGAGTATCGCCCCAGTGGGCTATGGCTACACCTTC. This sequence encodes CAWSIAPVGYGYTF.

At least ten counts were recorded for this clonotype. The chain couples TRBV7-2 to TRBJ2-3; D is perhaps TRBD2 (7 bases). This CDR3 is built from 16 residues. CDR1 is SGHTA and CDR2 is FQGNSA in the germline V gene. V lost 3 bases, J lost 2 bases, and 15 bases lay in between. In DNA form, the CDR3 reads TGTGCCAGCAGCTTGGGGGGAGCGGGACACACAGATACGCAGTATTTT. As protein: CASSLGGAGHTDTQYF.

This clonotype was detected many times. The CDR3 DNA reads TGTGCCACTGGCGAGATCCGGGGGGGCATGGAGACCCAGTACTTC. It is translated as CATGEIRGGMETQYF. This sequence joins TRBV10-3 and TRBJ2-5, with TRBD2 matching over 8 bases. V lost 10 bases to trimming and J lost 5 bases; unmatched junction nucleotides: 15. CDR3 length: 15 residues. CDR1 ENHRY and CDR2 SYGVKD come from the germline V gene.

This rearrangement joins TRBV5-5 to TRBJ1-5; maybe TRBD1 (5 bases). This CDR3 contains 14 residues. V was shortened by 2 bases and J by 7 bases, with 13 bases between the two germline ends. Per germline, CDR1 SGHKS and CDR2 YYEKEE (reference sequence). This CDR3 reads CASSFGGDWQPQHF. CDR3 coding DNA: TGTGCCAGCAGCTTTGGAGGGGACTGGCAGCCCCAGCATTTT. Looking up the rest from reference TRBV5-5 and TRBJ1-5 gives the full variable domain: DAGVTQSPTHLIKTRGQQVTLRCSPISGHKSVSWYQQVLGQGPQFIFQYYEKEERGRGNFPDRFSARQFPNYSSELNVNALLLGDSALYLCASSFGGDWQPQHFGDGTRLSIL.

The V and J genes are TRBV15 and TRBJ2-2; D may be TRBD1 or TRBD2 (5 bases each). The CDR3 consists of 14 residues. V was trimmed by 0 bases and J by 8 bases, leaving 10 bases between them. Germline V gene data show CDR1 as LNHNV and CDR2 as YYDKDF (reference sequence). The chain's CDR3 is CATSRDWGKGELFF. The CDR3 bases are TGTGCCACCAGCAGAGACTGGGGGAAGGGGGAGCTGTTTTTT.

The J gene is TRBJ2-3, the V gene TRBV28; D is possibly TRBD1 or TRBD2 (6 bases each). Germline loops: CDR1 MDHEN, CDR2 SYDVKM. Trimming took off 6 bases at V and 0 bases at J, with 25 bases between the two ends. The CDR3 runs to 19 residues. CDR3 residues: CASRPRGRGERSSTDTQYF. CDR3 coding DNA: TGTGCCAGCAGACCAAGGGGAAGGGGGGAACGTTCTAGCACAGATACGCAGTATTTT.

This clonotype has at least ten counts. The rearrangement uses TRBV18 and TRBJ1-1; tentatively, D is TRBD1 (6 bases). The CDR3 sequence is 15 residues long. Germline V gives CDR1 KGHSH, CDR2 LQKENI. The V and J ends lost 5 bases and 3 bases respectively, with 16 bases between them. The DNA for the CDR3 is TGTGCCAGCTCATCGGCGGGGGGCTGGGACACTGAAGCTTTCTTT. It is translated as CASSSAGGWDTEAFF.

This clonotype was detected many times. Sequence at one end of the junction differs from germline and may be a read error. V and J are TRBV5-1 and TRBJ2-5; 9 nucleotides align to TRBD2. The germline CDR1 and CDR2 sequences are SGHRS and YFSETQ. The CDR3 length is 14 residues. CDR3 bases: TGTGCCAGCAGCTTGGAGACTAGCGGAGAGACCCAGTACTTC. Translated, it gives CASSLETSGETQYF.

CDR3: CASSRQASSTSGGANEQFF. In nucleotides, the CDR3 is TGCGCCAGCAGCCGACAAGCCTCCTCGACTAGCGGGGGGGCAAATGAGCAGTTCTTC. This rearrangement joins TRBV4-1 to TRBJ2-1; 14 nucleotides agree with TRBD2. The length of the CDR3 is 19 residues. Germline values: CDR1 MGHRA, CDR2 YSYEKL. V dropped 4 bases and J dropped 7; count of bases not matched to a gene: 15.

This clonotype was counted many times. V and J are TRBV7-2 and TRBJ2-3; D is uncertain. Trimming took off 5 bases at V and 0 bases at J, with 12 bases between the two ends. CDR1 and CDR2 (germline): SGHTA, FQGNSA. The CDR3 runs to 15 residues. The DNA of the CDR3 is TGTGCCAGCAGCCCGAGCATGGACAGCACAGATACGCAGTATTTT. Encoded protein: CASSPSMDSTDTQYF.

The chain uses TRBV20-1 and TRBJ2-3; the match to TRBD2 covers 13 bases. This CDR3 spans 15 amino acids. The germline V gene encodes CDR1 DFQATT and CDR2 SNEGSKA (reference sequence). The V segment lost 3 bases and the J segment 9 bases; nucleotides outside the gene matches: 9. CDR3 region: CSASGLAGAHGTQYF. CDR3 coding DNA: TGCAGTGCTAGTGGACTAGCGGGGGCCCATGGGACGCAGTATTTT.